Shown below are 22 T cell receptor beta chains from a single sample sequenced in a study of OX40 agonist ivuxolimab in advanced cancers. TCRdb keeps only in-frame clones here, not all; method: immunoSEQ multiplex PCR. The sample includes about 92,000 clones, 90% to 95% of them seen just once. Sequenced here: CD4+ or CD8+ T cells sorted from blood, sampled in a trial of the OX40 agonist ivuxolimab. These receptor sequences come from an adult with an advanced solid tumor such as melanoma, head and neck, liver or kidney cancer.

The chain employs TRBV7-8 and TRBJ2-5, with 7 positions matching TRBD2. The CDR3 runs 15 residues. V lost 2 bases to trimming and J lost 5 bases; unmatched junction nucleotides: 8. Looked up from germline, CDR1 is SGHVS and CDR2 is FQNEAQ. This CDR3 reads CASSLRGSFWETQYF. The CDR3 coding sequence is TGTGCCAGCAGCTTACGCGGGAGCTTTTGGGAGACCCAGTACTTC.

The chain is built from TRBV6-1 and TRBJ2-7; 8 bases map to TRBD1. The CDR3 contains 16 residues. The germline CDR1 and CDR2 sequences are MNHNS and SASEGT. V lost 2 bases to trimming and J lost 4 bases; unmatched junction nucleotides: 10. CDR3 in DNA: TGTGCCAGCAGTGAATCAGGGGGCAGGTTCGAATACGAGCAGTACTTC. It encodes CASSESGGRFEYEQYF.

The chain has TRBV4-2 and TRBJ1-2; TRBD1 is a possible D gene (6 bases). The length of the CDR3 is 14 residues. Germline-derived CDR1 and CDR2 are LGHNA and YNFKEQ. Trimming left V 0 bases short and J 3 bases short, with 8 bases between. This CDR3 reads CASSQDNRDYGYTF. The CDR3 nucleotides are TGTGCCAGCAGCCAAGATAACAGGGACTATGGCTACACCTTC.

CDR3 loop: CASSLSGSSSYEQYF. CDR3 bases: TGTGCCAGCAGCCTGTCTGGCAGCTCCTCCTACGAGCAGTACTTC. This chain uses TRBV5-5 with TRBJ2-7; D is unclear. V lost 4 bases and J lost 0, with 14 bases in between. Germline CDR1 and CDR2: SGHKS and YYEKEE (reference sequence). CDR3 size: 15 residues.

The chain couples TRBV6-6 to TRBJ1-6; TRBD1 matches 7 bases. The CDR3 covers 15 residues. CDR1 and CDR2 from the germline V gene are MNHNY and SVGAGI (reference sequence). V lost 4 bases, J lost 7 bases, and 7 bases stayed unmatched. Here the CDR3 reads CASSSRQGRNSPLHF. As DNA, the CDR3 is TGTGCCAGCAGTTCCCGACAGGGACGGAATTCACCCCTCCACTTT.

As DNA, the CDR3 is TGTGCCATCAGTGAGCCTAGCGGGAGGTCCTACGAGCAGTACTTC. Its translation: CAISEPSGRSYEQYF. The chain is built from TRBV10-3 and TRBJ2-7; TRBD2 matches 11 bases. V gave up 2 bases and J gave up 1 base; unmatched junction bases: 1. The CDR3 spans 15 residues. CDR1 ENHRY and CDR2 SYGVKD come from the germline V gene.

V and J are TRBV10-3 and TRBJ2-5, with 8 bases that match TRBD1. Germline lookup yields CDR1 ENHRY and CDR2 SYGVKD. The CDR3 is 15 residues long. V was pared by 6 bases and J by 4 bases, with 10 bases of the junction left unmatched. The CDR3 spells CAIRSAGGAIETQYF. CDR3 DNA: TGTGCCATCAGGTCGGCAGGGGGCGCCATAGAGACCCAGTACTTC.

The genes are TRBV4-3 and TRBJ2-3; D unclear. Germline V gene lookup returns CDR1 LGHNA and CDR2 YSLEER. The CDR3 runs 14 residues. V dropped 4 bases and J dropped 5 bases, with 13 bases sitting between them. The CDR3 reads CASSPLGSEDTQYF. CDR3 nucleotides: TGCGCCAGCAGCCCCCTGGGTTCGGAAGATACGCAGTATTTT.

The chain has TRBV7-8 and TRBJ1-2; D is perhaps TRBD1 (6 bases). The germline V and J ends were trimmed by 3 bases and 4 bases, with 9 bases remaining between them. CDR1 and CDR2 from the germline V gene are SGHVS and FQNEAQ. The CDR3 spans 13 residues. CDR3 sequence reads: CASSFGQSYGYTF. The CDR3 DNA reads TGTGCCAGCAGCTTTGGACAGTCCTATGGCTACACCTTC.

CDR3 in DNA: TGTGCCAGCAGTGAAAGCTCTGGGGCCAACGTCCTGACTTTC. The encoded protein is CASSESSGANVLTF. This rearrangement joins TRBV2 to TRBJ2-6; no firm D call. The germline V gene encodes CDR1 SNHLY and CDR2 FYNNEI. This CDR3 contains 14 residues. V was pared by 2 bases and J by 0 bases, with 2 bases between.

The chain uses TRBV19 and TRBJ1-2, with D possibly being TRBD1 (6 bases). The CDR3 has 13 residues. V was pared by 5 bases and J by 4 bases, with 11 bases between. Germline V gene sequence: CDR1 LNHDA, CDR2 SQIVND (reference sequence). CDR3 nucleotide sequence: TGTGCCAGTAGTGTGGACAGACGCTATGGCTACACCTTC. Amino acids: CASSVDRRYGYTF.

This chain joins TRBV10-3 and TRBJ2-7, with D perhaps TRBD1 (6 bases). This CDR3 is 12 amino acids long. V dropped 10 bases and J dropped 1 base, with 11 bases sitting between them. CDR1 and CDR2 from the germline V gene are ENHRY and SYGVKD. As DNA, the CDR3 is TGTGCCACCAGGGACAATTCCTACGAGCAGTACTTC. It translates to CATRDNSYEQYF.

The rearrangement uses TRBV7-3 and TRBJ2-3; D remains unclear. The CDR3 contains 13 residues. Per germline, CDR1 SGHTA and CDR2 FQGTGA. Trimming took off 5 bases at V and 1 base at J, with 7 bases between the two ends. The CDR3 region has the DNA TGTGCCAGCAGCAAAGTCGGCACAGATACGCAGTATTTT. Amino acid sequence: CASSKVGTDTQYF.

The chain recombines TRBV11-2 with TRBJ2-1, with 10 bases identical to TRBD2. V was clipped by 5 bases and J by 9 bases; unmatched bases: 13. From germline, CDR1 is SGHAT and CDR2 FQNNGV. CDR3 length equals 16 residues. CDR3 coding DNA: TGTGCCAGCAGCCAAAGACTAGCGGGCACCAACCTTGAGCAGTTCTTC. It yields the protein CASSQRLAGTNLEQFF.

The CDR3 bases are TGTGCCAGCAGTGCTCCGGGCACCAGTTACAATGAGCAGTTCTTC. As protein: CASSAPGTSYNEQFF. The chain combines TRBV5-8 with TRBJ2-1; D gene uncertain. CDR3 length: 15 residues. CDR1 and CDR2 from the germline V gene are SGHTS and YDEGEE. V lost 5 bases, J lost 4 bases, and 16 bases lay in between.

CDR3 in amino acids: CASSVQILTGINTEAFF. The CDR3 coding sequence is TGCGCCAGCAGCGTGCAGATCTTGACGGGGATCAACACTGAAGCTTTCTTT. The chain carries TRBV5-1 and TRBJ1-1; no clear D gene. The germline CDR1 and CDR2 sequences are SGHRS and YFSETQ. V dropped 4 bases and J dropped 2 bases, with 21 bases sitting between them. This CDR3 has 17 amino acids.

The chain recombines TRBV25-1 with TRBJ2-3; 9 nucleotides match TRBD2. Trimming at V came to 0 bases and at J to 3 bases, leaving 7 bases not matched to a gene. CDR3 length: 17 residues. The germline V gene encodes CDR1 MGHDK and CDR2 SYGVNS. The CDR3, as DNA: TGTGCCAGCAGTGAATACCCAAAGCGGGAGGATACAGATACGCAGTATTTT. It is translated as CASSEYPKREDTDTQYF.

The chain recombines TRBV27 with TRBJ1-2, with D maybe TRBD1 (5 bases). Germline CDR1 is MNHEY and CDR2 is SMNVEV (reference sequence). The CDR3 extends over 16 amino acids. Trimming removed 0 bases at V and 6 bases at J, with 17 bases between. The CDR3 region has the DNA TGTGCCAGCAGTTTATCGTATTCAGGGACTGTTCATGGCTACACCTTC. Protein: CASSLSYSGTVHGYTF.

V gene TRBV29-1 combines with J gene TRBJ2-1, with TRBD2 matching 13 bases. This CDR3 contains 15 residues. Trimming cost V 2 bases and J 9 bases; bases outside gene matches: 7. The germline V gene has CDR1 SQVTM and CDR2 ANQGSEA. The CDR3 protein is CSVERGLAGVGEQFF. The CDR3 nucleotides are TGCAGCGTTGAAAGAGGACTAGCGGGAGTAGGTGAGCAGTTCTTC.

The gene calls are TRBV25-1 and TRBJ1-4; D gene ambiguous. Deletions cut 0 bases from V and 7 bases from J, with 12 bases between. This CDR3 contains 15 residues. Germline assignment: CDR1 MGHDK and CDR2 SYGVNS. The CDR3 loop reads CASSEYGGEGEKLFF. CDR3 bases: TGTGCCAGCAGTGAATATGGCGGGGAAGGTGAAAAACTGTTTTTT.

This sequence joins TRBV2 and TRBJ1-1, with TRBD1 as a possible D gene (5 bases). Germline CDR1 reads SNHLY; CDR2 reads FYNNEI. V dropped 6 bases and J dropped 1 base, with 9 bases sitting between them. The CDR3 has 13 amino acids. Written as DNA, the CDR3 is TGTGCCAGCAGCGTGACAGCGAACACTGAAGCTTTCTTT. Translation: CASSVTANTEAFF.

V is TRBV18 and J is TRBJ2-7, with 9 bases identical to TRBD1. Germline assignment: CDR1 KGHSH and CDR2 LQKENI. V was clipped by 5 bases and J by 3 bases; unmatched bases: 8. This CDR3 has 15 residues. CDR3 DNA sequence: TGTGCCAGCTCAAGTACAGGGGGCGCTGGCTACGAGCAGTACTTC. Translation: CASSSTGGAGYEQYF. The full variable domain, with the rest looked up from reference TRBV18 and TRBJ2-7, is NAGVMQNPRHLVRRRGQEARLRCSPMKGHSHVYWYRQLPEEGLKFMVYLQKENIIDESGMPKERFSAEFPKEGPSILRIQQVVRGDSAAYFCASSSTGGAGYEQYFGPGTRLTVT.